The TCR beta chain under discussion was sequenced for a study of blood T cell repertoires in COVID-19. The overall study: Specimens from acute and convalescent COVID-19 originated in the United States, Italy and Spain. Nucleic acid was either cDNA or gDNA, and it came from T cells, B-cell-depleted T cells, or PBMCs.

Methods used by the authors: Nucleated cell number was recorded as an estimate derived from reference gene primer amplification. Sequencing used immunoSEQ multiplex PCR; TCRdb keeps in-frame clones, though not all of them. The V and J calls and clone size come from that table; D and trimming were worked out from the DNA. The repertoire holds tens of thousands of clones, with about 81% as singletons. CDR1 SGHDT and CDR2 YYEEEE come from the germline V gene. V was cut by 3 bases and J by 8 bases, with 13 bases left in between. The CDR3 runs to 13 residues. V gene TRBV5-6 combines with J gene TRBJ2-3; D remains ambiguous. The specimen sequenced was peripheral blood. This TCR was recovered from an elderly man with acute or convalescent COVID-19. The CDR3 sequence: CASSSRPPSTQYF. CDR3 sequence (DNA): TGTGCCAGCAGCTCCCGACCCCCTAGTACGCAGTATTTT.